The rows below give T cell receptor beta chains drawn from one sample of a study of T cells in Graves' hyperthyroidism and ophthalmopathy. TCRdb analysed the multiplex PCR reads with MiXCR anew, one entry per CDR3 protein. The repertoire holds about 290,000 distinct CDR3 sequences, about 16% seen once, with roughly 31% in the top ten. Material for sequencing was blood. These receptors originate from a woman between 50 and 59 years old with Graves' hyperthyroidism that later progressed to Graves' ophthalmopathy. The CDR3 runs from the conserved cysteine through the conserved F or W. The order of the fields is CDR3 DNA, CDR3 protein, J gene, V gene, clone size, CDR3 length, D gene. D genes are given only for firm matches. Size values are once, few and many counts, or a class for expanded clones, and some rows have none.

DNA: TGTGCCTCCCTGGGGGTCCTCGGCTACACCTTC
CDR3: CASLGVLGYTF
J: TRBJ1-2
V: TRBV28
size: many
length: 11
D: -

DNA: TGCAGTGCCACGAGGGGCTACGAGCAGTACTTC
CDR3: CSATRGYEQYF
J: TRBJ2-7
V: TRBV20-1
size: many
length: 11
D: -

DNA: TGTGCCAGCAGTTGGGTGGGGAGTTCCTACAATGAGCAGTTCTTC
CDR3: CASSWVGSSYNEQFF
J: TRBJ2-1
V: TRBV28
size: many
length: 15
D: -

DNA: TGCAGTGCTACACTAGCGGCAGATACGCAGTATTTT
CDR3: CSATLAADTQYF
J: TRBJ2-3
V: TRBV20-1
size: many
length: 12
D: TRBD2

DNA: TGCAGCGCCAAAGGGACTAGCTTTTACAATGAGCAGTTCTTC
CDR3: CSAKGTSFYNEQFF
J: TRBJ2-1
V: TRBV29-1
size: few
length: 14
D: TRBD2

DNA: TGCAGTGCATTAGCCGGGACAGGGGACGAGACCCAGTACTTC
CDR3: CSALAGTGDETQYF
J: TRBJ2-5
V: TRBV20-1
size: few
length: 14
D: TRBD1

DNA: TGTGCTAGTGGTTTGGTACTGGGGGGCACCGGGGAGCTGTTTTTT
CDR3: CASGLVLGGTGELFF
J: TRBJ2-2
V: TRBV12-5
size: -
length: 15
D: -

DNA: TGTGCCAGCAGTTTACGATTTGGTACGCAGTATTTT
CDR3: CASSLRFGTQYF
J: TRBJ2-3
V: TRBV28
size: many
length: 12
D: -

DNA: TGTGCCAGTAGACAGGACTTGGGGAATGAAAAACTGTTTTTT
CDR3: CASRQDLGNEKLFF
J: TRBJ1-4
V: TRBV6-1
size: -
length: 14
D: -

DNA: TGCGCCAGCAGCTTTATTACAATAGAGCCCGGGGAGCTGTTTTTT
CDR3: CASSFITIEPGELFF
J: TRBJ2-2
V: TRBV5-1
size: -
length: 15
D: -

DNA: TGTGCCAGCAGCTTAGCCCCCTCCATGAACACTGAAGCTTTCTTT
CDR3: CASSLAPSMNTEAFF
J: TRBJ1-1
V: TRBV7-3
size: many
length: 15
D: -

DNA: TGCGCCAGCAGCCAAGACGGGGGACTAGCGGCAACTCTAGAGCAGTTCTTC
CDR3: CASSQDGGLAATLEQFF
J: TRBJ2-1
V: TRBV4-1
size: many
length: 17
D: TRBD2

DNA: TGCAGCGTTGTCTACGGCAGTACAATTTCTGGAAACACCATATATTTT
CDR3: CSVVYGSTISGNTIYF
J: TRBJ1-3
V: TRBV29-1
size: -
length: 16
D: -

DNA: TGTGCCAGCTTCCTCCCCCTCTACGAGCAGTACTTC
CDR3: CASFLPLYEQYF
J: TRBJ2-7
V: TRBV2
size: many
length: 12
D: -